These T cell receptor beta chains were read from a single sample in a study of PD-L1 blockade in urothelial cancer. The data were produced by immunoSEQ multiplex PCR, yet TCRdb's version contains in-frame clones alone and is incomplete. The table shows about 69,000 clones, with less than 90% occurring only once. This material consisted of PBMCs, taken around atezolizumab (anti-PD-L1) treatment. The origin of the receptors is a man aged 55 to 70 with urothelial cancer. Both conserved end residues are part of each CDR3. The D gene is left open where the match is weak.

TRBJ2-7,TRBD1,15,TRBV19,CASGTGTGGVRRQYF
TRBJ2-4,NA,16,TRBV4-3,CASSQDPGQGGNIQYF
TRBJ2-7,NA,18,TRBV7-2,CASSSEGQTPTKEYEQYF
TRBJ1-6,TRBD1,13,TRBV19,CASNRGYNSPLHF
TRBJ2-7,NA,13,TRBV18,CASSQEITYEQYF
TRBJ1-2,NA,13,TRBV7-9,CASSLGQNYGYTF
TRBJ2-7,TRBD1,17,TRBV5-4,CASSRGIGTENSYEQYF
TRBJ1-1,NA,12,TRBV18,CASSPANTEAFF
TRBJ2-3,NA,14,TRBV27,CASSLQSSTDTQYF
TRBJ1-1,TRBD1,13,TRBV5-1,CASSSDRGTEAFF
TRBJ2-5,NA,15,TRBV18,CASSPRQTERETQYF
TRBJ2-5,TRBD2,13,TRBV7-8,CASSLAGRETQYF
TRBJ2-1,TRBD2,14,TRBV5-1,CASTGSGRENEQFF
TRBJ1-1,NA,13,TRBV7-3,CASSFSGGREAFF
TRBJ1-1,NA,15,TRBV30,CAWSPRDRSTTEAFF
TRBJ2-4,NA,14,TRBV19,CASSIGQGGGIQYF
TRBJ2-7,NA,11,TRBV6-5,CASSSRYEQYF
TRBJ2-3,TRBD2,16,TRBV9,CASSGTTSGGIDTQYF
TRBJ1-2,NA,13,TRBV5-1,CASSQDSNYGYTF
TRBJ2-7,TRBD1,15,TRBV7-2,CASSFGQGPTYEQYF
TRBJ2-2,TRBD1,18,TRBV27,CASSLKGRGFANTGELFF
TRBJ1-1,TRBD1,16,TRBV5-4,CASSLSGGARNTEAFF
TRBJ1-1,NA,12,TRBV10-1,CASKGREIEAFF
TRBJ1-4,NA,13,TRBV19,CATHGGVGEKLFF
TRBJ2-5,TRBD2,16,TRBV10-3,CAIGATRGGGQETQYF
TRBJ2-7,TRBD1,14,TRBV18,CASSGRDRAYEQYF
TRBJ2-1,NA,13,TRBV18,CASSPPAGKEQFF
TRBJ2-3,NA,15,TRBV28,CASTFSGSSTDTQYF
TRBJ2-3,TRBD2,15,TRBV12-5,CASGSGLAHTDTQYF
TRBJ1-1,NA,11,TRBV6-6,CASSSPSEAFF
TRBJ2-7,NA,13,TRBV29-1,CSVEGQGTYEQYF
TRBJ2-7,NA,14,TRBV11-2,CASSLERLTYEQYF
TRBJ1-2,NA,13,TRBV7-2,CASSSGGNYGYTF
TRBJ2-7,NA,14,TRBV11-3,CASSLAGKPYEQYF
TRBJ2-6,NA,16,TRBV28,CASSFDSRPGANVLTF
TRBJ2-4,TRBD1,16,TRBV6-1,CASSEQGALGENIQYF
TRBJ2-7,NA,13,TRBV2,CASSHTPLYEQYF
TRBJ2-1,NA,16,TRBV9,CASSRGGGQSYNEQFF
TRBJ1-2,NA,15,TRBV5-1,CASSLGTASNYGYTF
TRBJ2-1,TRBD2,14,TRBV11-3,CASSGGVLWNEQFF
TRBJ1-1,NA,15,TRBV5-6,CASSFLTGKNTEAFF
TRBJ1-5,NA,15,TRBV30,CAWSVMGASGQPQHF
TRBJ1-2,NA,23,TRBV19,CASTTRGSKQTPSSVGYLYGYTF
TRBJ2-2,TRBD1,17,TRBV18,CASSPPAGQGNTGELFF